This T cell receptor beta chain originates from a study of T cells in Graves' hyperthyroidism and ophthalmopathy. RNA transcripts were the template for amplifying TCR beta CDR3 regions. TCR CDR3 regions were first amplified by RT-PCR with HTBI primers. In TCRdb, the multiplex PCR reads were re-called with MiXCR into one record per CDR3 protein. The sample lists fewer than 750,000 distinct CDR3 sequences, 40% to 55% occurring once. The junction had 4 bases not matched to a gene; V was cut back by 6 bases and J by 8 bases. The germline V gene encodes CDR1 MGHRA and CDR2 YSYEKL. The CDR3 runs to 13 residues. This clonotype was seen many times. Antigen unknown. Study outcomes and limitations: Most expanded thyroid clonotypes above 0.001 recurred in blood. The model foresaw ophthalmopathy a median roughly 6 months prior to onset.

Those with hyperthyroidism were 18 to 65 years old, newly diagnosed, and ill for under 2 months. This chain uses TRBV4-1 with TRBJ1-6, with 7 bases matching TRBD1. The source material was peripheral blood or thyroid tissue (not recorded which). This sequence originates from a woman younger than 30 with Graves' hyperthyroidism. DNA of the CDR3: TGCGCCAGCAGAAGCCAGGGGGATTCACCCCTCCACTTT. Translation: CASRSQGDSPLHF.